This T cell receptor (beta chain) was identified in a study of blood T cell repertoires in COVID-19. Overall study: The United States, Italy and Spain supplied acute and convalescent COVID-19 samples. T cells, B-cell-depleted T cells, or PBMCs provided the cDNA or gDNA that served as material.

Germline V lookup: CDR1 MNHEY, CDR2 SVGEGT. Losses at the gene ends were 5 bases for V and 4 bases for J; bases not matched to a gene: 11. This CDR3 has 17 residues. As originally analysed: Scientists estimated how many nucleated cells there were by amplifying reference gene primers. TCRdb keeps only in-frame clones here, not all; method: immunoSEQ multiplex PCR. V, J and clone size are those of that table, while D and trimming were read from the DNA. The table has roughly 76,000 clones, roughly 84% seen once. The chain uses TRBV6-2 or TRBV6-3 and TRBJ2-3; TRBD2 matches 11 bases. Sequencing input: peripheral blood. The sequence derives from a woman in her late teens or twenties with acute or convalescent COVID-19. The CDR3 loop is CASSPHVAGGPSDTQYF. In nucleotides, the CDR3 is TGTGCCAGCAGTCCCCATGTAGCGGGAGGGCCTTCAGATACGCAGTATTTT.